These T cell receptor beta chains were read from a single sample in a study of blood T cell repertoires in COVID-19. Method: immunoSEQ multiplex PCR; TCRdb's copy keeps in-frame clones and lacks some. The data show 250,000 to 300,000 clones, approximately 81% seen once. The source material was peripheral blood. The receptors originated from a woman aged 55 to 70 with active or convalescent COVID-19. Each CDR3 is given with its conserved first and last residue. D genes are given only for firm matches. Not all rows give a size; the values are once, few, many and, for expanded clones, a class.

>TRBV30|.|13|TRBJ1-2|.
CAWSRRHSLAWTF
TGTGCCTGGAGTCGCCGGCACAGTTTGGCGTGGACCTTC
>TRBV13|TRBD1|14|TRBJ1-3|few
CASSLGQSGNTIYF
TGTGCCAGCAGCTTGGGACAGTCTGGAAACACCATATATTTT
>TRBV18|TRBD1|16|TRBJ1-4|.
CASSPTGVATNEKLFF
TGTGCCAGCTCACCGACAGGGGTAGCAACTAATGAAAAACTGTTTTTT
>TRBV5-1|TRBD1|16|TRBJ2-2|.
CASRPGQGTGTGELFF
TGCGCCAGCAGACCGGGACAGGGGACGGGCACCGGGGAGCTGTTTTTT
>TRBV29-1|TRBD1|14|TRBJ1-1|.
CSGSPTGAGTEAFF
TGCAGCGGCTCTCCTACAGGGGCGGGGACTGAAGCTTTCTTT
>TRBV7-3|TRBD1|14|TRBJ2-1|.
CASSLGDRDGEQFF
TGTGCCAGCAGCTTAGGGGACAGGGATGGTGAGCAGTTCTTC
>TRBV27|.|15|TRBJ1-4|few
CASSLTAQGWEKLFF
TGTGCCAGCAGTTTAACGGCACAGGGTTGGGAAAAACTGTTTTTT
>TRBV6-2/TRBV6-3|TRBD1|15|TRBJ2-7|.
CASSPPTGLSYEQYF
TGTGCCAGCAGTCCCCCGACAGGGTTGTCCTACGAGCAGTACTTC
>TRBV30|.|12|TRBJ1-5|once
CAWNSGRQPQHF
TGTGCCTGGAATTCGGGTCGGCAGCCCCAGCATTTT
>TRBV5-1|.|15|TRBJ1-2|.
CASSLGSSNVGSYTF
TGCGCCAGCAGCCTGGGATCCTCGAACGTTGGCAGCTACACCTTC
>TRBV7-6|.|16|TRBJ1-1|.
CASSPTGILRGTEAFF
TGTGCCAGCAGCCCCACAGGGATACTTAGGGGCACTGAAGCTTTCTTT
>TRBV12-3/TRBV12-4|.|13|TRBJ1-1|.
CASSLGGKAEAFF
TGTGCCAGCAGTTTGGGGGGTAAGGCTGAAGCTTTCTTT
>TRBV4-1|.|16|TRBJ2-5|.
CASTPSPEYGGETQYF
TGCGCCAGCACCCCGAGTCCGGAGTACGGAGGGGAGACCCAGTACTTC
>TRBV5-6|TRBD1|17|TRBJ2-7|.
CASSLYAAGTGTYEQYF
TGTGCCAGCAGCTTGTACGCTGCCGGGACAGGAACCTACGAGCAGTACTTC
>TRBV12-3/TRBV12-4|.|13|TRBJ1-2|.
CASSTGSSYGYTF
TGTGCCAGCAGTACCGGGTCCTCTTATGGCTACACCTTC
>TRBV5-4|TRBD2|16|TRBJ2-7|few
CASAPGTSGGAYEQYF
TGTGCCAGCGCCCCCGGGACTAGCGGGGGGGCCTACGAGCAGTACTTC
>TRBV6-5|TRBD1|15|TRBJ2-5|.
CASSYLQGGLETQYF
TGTGCCAGCAGTTACCTACAGGGGGGCCTTGAGACCCAGTACTTC
>TRBV9|TRBD1|15|TRBJ1-1|.
CASSPGQGWNTEAFF
TGTGCCAGCAGCCCCGGACAGGGATGGAACACTGAAGCTTTCTTT
>TRBV12-3/TRBV12-4|.|13|TRBJ1-2|.
CASSIQAGYGYTF
TGTGCCAGCAGTATTCAAGCCGGCTATGGCTACACCTTC
>TRBV4-1|.|14|TRBJ1-2|.
CASSQITGLYGYTF
TGCGCCAGCAGCCAAATCACAGGCCTCTATGGCTACACCTTC
>TRBV15|TRBD1|14|TRBJ1-5|once
CATSSQGASQPQHF
TGTGCCACCAGCAGTCAGGGGGCTAGTCAGCCCCAGCATTTT
>TRBV3-1/TRBV3-2|.|15|TRBJ2-1|.
CASSQDLVAYNEQFF
TGTGCCAGCAGCCAAGATCTAGTAGCCTACAATGAGCAGTTCTTC
>TRBV6-5|TRBD2|15|TRBJ2-2|.
CASKVNTGGTGELFF
TGTGCCAGCAAGGTTAACACGGGGGGCACCGGGGAGCTGTTTTTT
>TRBV5-1|.|17|TRBJ2-2|.
CASSLGPTWRDTGELFF
TGCGCCAGCAGCTTGGGGCCGACTTGGCGGGACACCGGGGAGCTGTTTTTT
>TRBV5-1|TRBD1|15|TRBJ2-7|.
CASSWAGQGSYEQYF
TGCGCCAGCAGCTGGGCCGGACAGGGATCCTACGAGCAGTACTTC
>TRBV9|TRBD1|15|TRBJ1-2|.
CASSVGPGQGPGYTF
TGTGCCAGCAGCGTTGGGCCGGGACAGGGGCCAGGCTACACCTTC
>TRBV29-1|TRBD1|12|TRBJ1-2|once
CSAQGADYGYTF
TGCAGCGCCCAGGGGGCGGACTATGGCTACACCTTC